This TCR beta chain was observed in a study of early T cells in non-severe SARS-CoV-2 infection. This clonotype occurred a few times. One junction end disagrees with the germline gene, perhaps due to a read error. A single record per CDR3 protein comes from TCRdb applying MiXCR to the 5' RACE reads. The sample consists of about 61,000 distinct CDR3 sequences, under 14% of them appearing once. Germline V gene lookup returns CDR1 SQVTM and CDR2 ANQGSEA. The CDR3 has 16 residues. The V gene is TRBV29-1, the J gene TRBJ1-2, with D possibly matching TRBD1 (6 bases). Sequenced sample: whole blood. The clonotype comes from an adult who was a healthcare worker with PCR-confirmed SARS-CoV-2 infection or an uninfected control (not recorded which). The CDR3 loop reads CSIEALGQQSNYGYTF. Written as DNA, the CDR3 is TGCAGCATTGAAGCGCTTGGACAGCAGTCTAACTATGGCTACACCTTC.